This T cell receptor beta chain comes out of a study of blood T cell repertoires in COVID-19. Looking at the study overall: T cells, B-cell-depleted T cells, or PBMCs supplied cDNA or gDNA.

Here immunoSEQ multiplex PCR was the method, and the copy in TCRdb shows in-frame clones only, minus some. Among approximately 450,000 clones, more than 85% were seen once, and the ten largest hold 4% to 5.5%. V shed 1 base, J shed 4 bases, and the junction held 3 bases outside the gene matches. This CDR3 has 14 amino acids. CDR1 is KGHSH, CDR2 LQKENI, per germline. The TCR sequence derives from a woman aged 25 to 39 with acute or convalescent COVID-19. The specimen sequenced was peripheral blood. The chain recombines TRBV18 with TRBJ1-1; 7 positions match TRBD1. The CDR3 nucleotides are TGTGCCAGCTCACCACGGCAGGGGGTCACTGAAGCTTTCTTT. Translating it yields CASSPRQGVTEAFF.